These 20 T cell receptor beta chains were sequenced from one sample in a study of immune evolution from preneoplasia to lung adenocarcinoma. Method: immunoSEQ multiplex PCR; TCRdb's copy keeps in-frame clones and lacks some. The sample holds about 4,900 clones; approximately 76% are singletons and the top ten take approximately 8%. Sequencing was carried out using FFPE minimally invasive lung adenocarcinoma tissue. The receptors were gathered from a person between 70 and 80 years old with lung adenocarcinoma.

CDR3 sequence reads: CASSPRTGGDEQFF. CDR3 nucleotide sequence: TGTGCCAGCAGTCCCCGGACAGGGGGCGATGAGCAGTTCTTC. The genes are TRBV6-5 and TRBJ2-1; 11 nucleotides match TRBD1. This CDR3 contains 14 residues. Germline CDR1 reads MNHEY; CDR2 reads SVGAGI. The V gene end was trimmed by 5 bases and the J gene end by 8 bases; junction bases not matched to a gene: 5.

The V call is TRBV30, the J call TRBJ1-5; no clear D gene. This CDR3 contains 12 residues. The V and J ends lost 2 bases and 1 base respectively, with 3 bases between them. The V gene's germline CDR1 is GTSNPN and CDR2 SVGIG (reference sequence). The CDR3 DNA is TGTGCCTGGAGTTTCAGCAATCAGCCCCAGCATTTT. As protein: CAWSFSNQPQHF.

J is TRBJ1-1 and V is TRBV18; no clear D gene. The length of the CDR3 is 15 residues. Germline CDR1 and CDR2: KGHSH and LQKENI. The germline V and J ends were trimmed by 0 bases and 0 bases, with 8 bases remaining between them. The CDR3: CASSPPIAMNTEAFF. CDR3 coding DNA: TGTGCCAGCTCACCACCAATAGCTATGAACACTGAAGCTTTCTTT.

The chain couples TRBV5-1 to TRBJ2-2; D is ambiguous. Germline V gene sequence: CDR1 SGHRS, CDR2 YFSETQ. V was shortened by 0 bases and J by 0 bases, with 9 bases between the two germline ends. The length of the CDR3 is 16 residues. CDR3 sequence reads: CASSLEGRANTGELFF. The CDR3, as DNA: TGCGCCAGCAGCTTGGAGGGTCGCGCGAACACCGGGGAGCTGTTTTTT. Using reference TRBV5-1 and TRBJ2-2 for the parts outside the CDR3, the full variable domain is KAGVTQTPRYLIKTRGQQVTLSCSPISGHRSVSWYQQTPGQGLQFLFEYFSETQRNKGNFPGRFSGRQFSNSRSEMNVSTLELGDSALYLCASSLEGRANTGELFFGEGSRLTVL.

This rearrangement joins TRBV2 to TRBJ1-6; no reliable D call. V lost 3 bases and J 8 bases, leaving 14 bases between the germline ends. This CDR3 contains 15 residues. Looked up from germline, CDR1 is SNHLY and CDR2 is FYNNEI. In DNA, the CDR3 is TGTGCCAGCAGTGACCCTACACGGGTCCATTCACCCCTCCACTTT. This gives the protein CASSDPTRVHSPLHF.

The chain is built from TRBV30 and TRBJ2-5; 9 nucleotides match TRBD2. Germline loops: CDR1 GTSNPN, CDR2 SVGIG (reference sequence). The CDR3 runs 17 residues. V lost 3 bases and J lost 4; bases outside the gene matches: 15. The DNA for the CDR3 is TGTGCCTGGAGCACCTGGAAGGAGACTAGCGGCCTAGAGACCCAGTACTTC. This codes for CAWSTWKETSGLETQYF.

The J gene is TRBJ1-1, the V gene TRBV2; no firm D call. The ends were cut back, 8 bases at V and 1 base at J, with 14 bases in the middle. From germline, CDR1 is SNHLY and CDR2 FYNNEI. The CDR3 loop spans 14 amino acids. CDR3 bases: TGTGCCAGCGCGGGAGGGCTTTCGAACACTGAAGCTTTCTTT. It yields the protein CASAGGLSNTEAFF.

The gene calls are TRBV7-8 and TRBJ1-2, with 11 bases aligning to TRBD1. V trimming: 5 bases; J trimming: 0 bases; junction bases outside the gene matches: 8. The CDR3 totals 17 residues. Germline V lookup: CDR1 SGHVS, CDR2 FQNEAQ. CDR3 DNA sequence: TGTGCCAGCAGCCAGGAATGGGGACAGGGGGCTAACTATGGCTACACCTTC. It specifies CASSQEWGQGANYGYTF.

This clone was counted between two and nine times. V is TRBV6-5 and J is TRBJ2-7; 8 positions match TRBD1. CDR1 and CDR2 (germline): MNHEY, SVGAGI. The V gene end was trimmed by 6 bases and the J gene end by 0 bases; junction bases not matched to a gene: 7. This CDR3 has 15 residues. The CDR3 DNA reads TGTGCCAGCAGGCAGGGACAGGCGCCCTCCTACGAGCAGTACTTC. This codes for CASRQGQAPSYEQYF.

V and J are TRBV9 and TRBJ2-5; 11 bases fit TRBD1. Per germline, CDR1 SGDLS and CDR2 YYNGEE. J was trimmed by 4 bases and V by 3 bases; bases with no gene match: 5. The CDR3 is made up of 15 amino acids. The CDR3 loop is CASSGGQGAGETQYF. CDR3 in DNA: TGTGCCAGCAGCGGTGGACAGGGGGCGGGAGAGACCCAGTACTTC.

The rearrangement uses TRBV30 and TRBJ2-3; 15 bases agree with TRBD2. The CDR3 runs 18 residues. Germline V CDR1 and CDR2: GTSNPN, SVGIG (reference sequence). Losses at the gene ends were 3 bases for V and 4 bases for J; bases not matched to a gene: 11. CDR3 loop: CAWSDPGLAGGPPDTQYF. The DNA for the CDR3 is TGTGCCTGGAGCGACCCGGGACTAGCGGGAGGCCCCCCAGATACGCAGTATTTT.

The chain has TRBV11-2 and TRBJ2-7; D might be TRBD1 (7 bases). The CDR3 extends over 14 amino acids. V was clipped by 5 bases and J by 7 bases, with 18 bases between them. Germline-derived CDR1 and CDR2 are SGHAT and FQNNGV. The CDR3 sequence: CASSPRTGGREQYF. For the CDR3, the DNA is TGTGCCAGCAGCCCCCGGACAGGAGGGAGAGAGCAGTACTTC. Drawing the rest from reference TRBV11-2 and TRBJ2-7, the complete variable domain is EAGVAQSPRYKIIEKRQSVAFWCNPISGHATLYWYQQILGQGPKLLIQFQNNGVVDDSQLPKDRFSAERLKGVDSTLKIQPAKLEDSAVYLCASSPRTGGREQYFGPGTRLTVT.

The J gene is TRBJ2-2, the V gene TRBV9, with 13 bases aligning to TRBD2. Per germline, CDR1 SGDLS and CDR2 YYNGEE. CDR3 length: 16 residues. With 6 bases clipped from V and 0 bases from J, the junction kept 2 bases outside the gene matches. The CDR3 bases are TGTGCCAGCAACGGACTAGCGGGAGCGAACACCGGGGAGCTGTTTTTT. It translates to CASNGLAGANTGELFF. The entire variable domain, with the rest obtained from reference TRBV9 and TRBJ2-2, is as follows: DSGVTQTPKHLITATGQRVTLRCSPRSGDLSVYWYQQSLDQGLQFLIQYYNGEERAKGNILERFSAQQFPDLHSELNLSSLELGDSALYFCASNGLAGANTGELFFGEGSRLTVL.

The V call is TRBV2, the J call TRBJ2-1; D is unclear. The CDR3 contains 14 residues. Trimming cost V 7 bases and J 6 bases, with 16 bases left between them. The germline V gene encodes CDR1 SNHLY and CDR2 FYNNEI. The CDR3 coding sequence is TGTGCCAGCACCGGGCCCGGCGGCCTCAATGAGCAGTTCTTC. It translates to CASTGPGGLNEQFF.

V and J are TRBV18 and TRBJ2-3; D unresolved. V dropped 1 base and J dropped 2 bases, with 13 bases sitting between them. Germline V gene lookup returns CDR1 KGHSH and CDR2 LQKENI. CDR3 length: 16 residues. The CDR3 loop reads CASSPLDRGVTDTQYF. DNA for the CDR3: TGTGCCAGCTCACCACTGGACCGCGGTGTCACAGATACGCAGTATTTT. Variable domain in full (rest from reference TRBV18 and TRBJ2-3): NAGVMQNPRHLVRRRGQEARLRCSPMKGHSHVYWYRQLPEEGLKFMVYLQKENIIDESGMPKERFSAEFPKEGPSILRIQQVVRGDSAAYFCASSPLDRGVTDTQYFGPGTRLTVL.

As DNA, the CDR3 is TGTGCCAGTACAGGGGACTATGGCTACACCTTC. Protein sequence: CASTGDYGYTF. The chain employs TRBV6-6 and TRBJ1-2, with 7 bases fitting TRBD1. After removal of 9 bases from V and 3 bases from J, the junction contained 1 base not matched to a gene. The CDR3 spans 11 residues. Germline lookup yields CDR1 MNHNY and CDR2 SVGAGI (reference sequence).

This clone was seen just once. The chain joins TRBV30 to TRBJ1-5, with D hard to call. Germline CDR1 reads GTSNPN; CDR2 reads SVGIG (reference sequence). V was clipped by 5 bases and J by 0 bases, with 11 bases between them. The CDR3 spans 14 residues. CDR3 region: CAWRGRNSNQPQHF. The CDR3 DNA follows: TGTGCCTGGCGTGGAAGGAATAGCAATCAGCCCCAGCATTTT.

The chain recombines TRBV28 with TRBJ2-6; either TRBD1 or TRBD2 may supply D (6 bases each). Deletions cut 6 bases from V and 0 bases from J, with 15 bases between. CDR3 size: 17 residues. Germline loops: CDR1 MDHEN, CDR2 SYDVKM. The CDR3, as DNA: TGTGCCAGCAGCTCCGGAGGGGGATACTCTGGGGCCAACGTCCTGACTTTC. Amino acid sequence: CASSSGGGYSGANVLTF.

This clone was seen only a few times. The chain is built from TRBV20-1 and TRBJ2-1; no reliable D call. This CDR3 is built from 11 residues. From germline, CDR1 is DFQATT and CDR2 SNEGSKA (reference sequence). The germline V and J ends were trimmed by 5 bases and 3 bases, with 5 bases remaining between them. In nucleotides, the CDR3 is TGCAGTGCTGACGACTACAATGAGCAGTTCTTC. It encodes CSADDYNEQFF.

This clone was counted only a few times. The chain employs TRBV5-1 and TRBJ1-4; 10 positions agree with TRBD1. Looked up from germline, CDR1 is SGHRS and CDR2 is YFSETQ. This CDR3 is built from 19 residues. Trimming cost V 1 base and J 0 bases; bases outside gene matches: 9. CDR3 nucleotide sequence: TGCGCCAGCAGCTTGACCGGACAGGGGGAATCAGCAACTAATGAAAAACTGTTTTTT. It translates to CASSLTGQGESATNEKLFF.